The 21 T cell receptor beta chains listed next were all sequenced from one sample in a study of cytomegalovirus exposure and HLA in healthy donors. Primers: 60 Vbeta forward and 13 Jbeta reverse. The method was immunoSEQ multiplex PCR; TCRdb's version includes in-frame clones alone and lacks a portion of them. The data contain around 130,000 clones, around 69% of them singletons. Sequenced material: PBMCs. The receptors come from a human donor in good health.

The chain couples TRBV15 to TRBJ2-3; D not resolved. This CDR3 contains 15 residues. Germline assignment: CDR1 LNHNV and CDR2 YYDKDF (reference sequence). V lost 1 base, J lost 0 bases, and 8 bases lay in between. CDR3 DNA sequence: TGTGCCACCAGCAGAGCCCTGAGCAGCACAGATACGCAGTATTTT. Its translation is CATSRALSSTDTQYF.

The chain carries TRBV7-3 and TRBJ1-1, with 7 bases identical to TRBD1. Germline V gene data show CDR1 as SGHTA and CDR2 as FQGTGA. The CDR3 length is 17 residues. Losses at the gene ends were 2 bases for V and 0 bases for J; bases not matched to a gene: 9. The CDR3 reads CASSLGRGGPMNTEAFF. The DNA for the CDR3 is TGTGCCAGCAGCTTAGGGAGAGGGGGCCCCATGAACACTGAAGCTTTCTTT.

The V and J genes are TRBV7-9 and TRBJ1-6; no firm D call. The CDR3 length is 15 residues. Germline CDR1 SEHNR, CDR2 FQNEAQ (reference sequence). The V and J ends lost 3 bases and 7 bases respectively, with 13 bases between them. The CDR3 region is CASSLGVAGNSPLHF. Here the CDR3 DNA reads TGTGCCAGCAGCTTGGGAGTGGCAGGCAATTCACCCCTCCACTTT.

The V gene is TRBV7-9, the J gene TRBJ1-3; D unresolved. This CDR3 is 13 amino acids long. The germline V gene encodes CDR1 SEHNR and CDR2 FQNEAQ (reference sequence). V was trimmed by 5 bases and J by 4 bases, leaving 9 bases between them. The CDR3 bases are TGTGCCAGCAGCGTATTACAGGGAAACACCATATATTTT. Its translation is CASSVLQGNTIYF.

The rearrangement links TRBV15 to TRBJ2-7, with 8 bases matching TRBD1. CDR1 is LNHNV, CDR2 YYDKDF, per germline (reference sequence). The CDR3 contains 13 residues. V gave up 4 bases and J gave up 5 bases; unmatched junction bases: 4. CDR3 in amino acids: CATSINRGNEQYF. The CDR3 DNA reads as TGTGCCACCAGCATTAACAGGGGGAACGAGCAGTACTTC. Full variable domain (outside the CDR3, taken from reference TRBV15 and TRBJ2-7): DAMVIQNPRYQVTQFGKPVTLSCSQTLNHNVMYWYQQKSSQAPKLLFHYYDKDFNNEADTPDNFQSRRPNTSFCFLDIRSPGLGDTAMYLCATSINRGNEQYFGPGTRLTVT.

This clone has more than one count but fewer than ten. For the CDR3, the DNA is TGTGCCAGCAGCTTAGGCGCGGGGTTAATCAATGAGCAGTTCTTC. Translated: CASSLGAGLINEQFF. The V gene is TRBV7-3, the J gene TRBJ2-1; tentative D call: TRBD2 (6 bases). Germline V CDR1 and CDR2: SGHTA, FQGTGA. The CDR3 length is 15 residues. V gave up 2 bases and J gave up 6 bases, with 14 bases separating them.

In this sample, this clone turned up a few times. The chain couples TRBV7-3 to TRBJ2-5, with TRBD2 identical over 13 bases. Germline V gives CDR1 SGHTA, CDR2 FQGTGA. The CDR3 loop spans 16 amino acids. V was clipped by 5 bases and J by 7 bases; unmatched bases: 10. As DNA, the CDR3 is TGTGCCAGCAGCGCCGGACTAGCGGGAGCAGTAGCGACCCAGTACTTC. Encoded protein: CASSAGLAGAVATQYF.

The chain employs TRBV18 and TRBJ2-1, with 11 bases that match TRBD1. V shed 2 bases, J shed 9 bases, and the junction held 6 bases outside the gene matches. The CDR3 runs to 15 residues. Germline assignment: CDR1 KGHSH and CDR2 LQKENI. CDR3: CASSPGDRGSGEQFF. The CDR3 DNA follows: TGTGCCAGCTCACCAGGGGACAGGGGGTCTGGTGAGCAGTTCTTC.

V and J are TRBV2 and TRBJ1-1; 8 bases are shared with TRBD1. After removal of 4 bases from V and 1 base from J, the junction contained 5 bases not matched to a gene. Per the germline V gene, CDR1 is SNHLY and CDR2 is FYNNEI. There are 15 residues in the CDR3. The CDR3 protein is CASSGPGTGNTEAFF. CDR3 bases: TGTGCCAGCAGTGGCCCCGGGACAGGGAACACTGAAGCTTTCTTT.

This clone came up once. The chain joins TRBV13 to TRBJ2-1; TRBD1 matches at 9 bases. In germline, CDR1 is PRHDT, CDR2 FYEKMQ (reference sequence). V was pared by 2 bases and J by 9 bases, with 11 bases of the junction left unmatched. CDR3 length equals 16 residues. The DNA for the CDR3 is TGTGCCAGCAGCTTAACTTGGACAGGGGAGGACAGTGAGCAGTTCTTC. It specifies CASSLTWTGEDSEQFF.

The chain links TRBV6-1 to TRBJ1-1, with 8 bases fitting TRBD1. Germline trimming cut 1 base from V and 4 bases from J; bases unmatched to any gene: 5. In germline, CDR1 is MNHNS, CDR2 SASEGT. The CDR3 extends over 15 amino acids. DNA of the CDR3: TGTGCCAGCAGTGAAGGACAGGGGAGAGGCACTGAAGCTTTCTTT. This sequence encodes CASSEGQGRGTEAFF.

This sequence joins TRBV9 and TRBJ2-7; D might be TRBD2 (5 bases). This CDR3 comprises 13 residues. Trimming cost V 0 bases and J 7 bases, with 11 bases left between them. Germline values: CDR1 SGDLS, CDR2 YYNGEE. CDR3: CASSVAPPGEQYF. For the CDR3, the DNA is TGTGCCAGCAGCGTAGCCCCACCGGGGGAGCAGTACTTC.

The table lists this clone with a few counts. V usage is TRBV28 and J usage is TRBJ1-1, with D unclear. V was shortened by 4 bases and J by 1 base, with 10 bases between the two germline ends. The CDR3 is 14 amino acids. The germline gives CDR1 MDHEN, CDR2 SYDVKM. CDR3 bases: TGTGCCAGCAGTTCCCAAACAGAGAACACTGAAGCTTTCTTT. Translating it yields CASSSQTENTEAFF.

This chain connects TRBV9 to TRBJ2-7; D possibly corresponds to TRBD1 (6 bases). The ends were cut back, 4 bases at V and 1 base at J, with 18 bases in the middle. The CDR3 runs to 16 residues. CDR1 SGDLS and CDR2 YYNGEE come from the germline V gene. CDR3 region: CASSPGAGAVSYEQYF. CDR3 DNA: TGTGCCAGCAGCCCCGGGGCAGGGGCTGTTTCCTACGAGCAGTACTTC.

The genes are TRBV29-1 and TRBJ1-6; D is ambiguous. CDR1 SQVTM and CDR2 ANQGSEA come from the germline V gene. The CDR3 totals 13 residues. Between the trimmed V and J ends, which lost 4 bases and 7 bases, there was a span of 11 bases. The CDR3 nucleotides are TGCAGCGTTGCGGAGCTCCTAAATTCACCCCTCCACTTT. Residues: CSVAELLNSPLHF.

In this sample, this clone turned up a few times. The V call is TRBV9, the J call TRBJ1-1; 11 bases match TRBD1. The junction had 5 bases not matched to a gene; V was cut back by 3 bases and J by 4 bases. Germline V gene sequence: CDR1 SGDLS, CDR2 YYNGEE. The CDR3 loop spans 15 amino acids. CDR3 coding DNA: TGTGCCAGCAGCGAGGGGGACAGGGGGGGCACTGAAGCTTTCTTT. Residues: CASSEGDRGGTEAFF.

CDR3 nucleotides: TGCGCCAGCAGCTTGGGGAACACAGGGAACTGGGCTTTCTTT. Amino acid sequence: CASSLGNTGNWAFF. The chain uses TRBV5-1 and TRBJ1-1; TRBD1 might be the D (6 bases). CDR1 is SGHRS, CDR2 YFSETQ, per germline. The CDR3 is 14 residues long. V lost 0 bases and J lost 11, with 17 bases in between.

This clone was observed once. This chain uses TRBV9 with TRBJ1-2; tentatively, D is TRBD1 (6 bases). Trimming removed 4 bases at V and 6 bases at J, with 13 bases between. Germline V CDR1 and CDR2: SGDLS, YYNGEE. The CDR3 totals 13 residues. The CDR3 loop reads CASSLRTAHGYTF. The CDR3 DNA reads TGTGCCAGCAGCCTCCGGACAGCGCATGGCTACACCTTC.

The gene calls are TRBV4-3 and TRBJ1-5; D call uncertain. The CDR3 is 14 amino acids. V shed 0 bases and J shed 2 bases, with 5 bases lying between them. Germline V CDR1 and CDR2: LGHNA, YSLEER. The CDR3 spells CASSQDLGNQPQHF. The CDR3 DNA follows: TGCGCCAGCAGCCAAGACCTCGGCAATCAGCCCCAGCATTTT.

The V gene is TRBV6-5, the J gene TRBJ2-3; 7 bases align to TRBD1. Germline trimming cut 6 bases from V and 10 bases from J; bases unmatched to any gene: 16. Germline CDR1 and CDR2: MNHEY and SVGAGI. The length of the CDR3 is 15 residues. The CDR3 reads CASRNSGTVSKAQYF. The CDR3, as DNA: TGTGCCAGCAGAAACTCCGGGACAGTTTCTAAAGCGCAGTATTTT.

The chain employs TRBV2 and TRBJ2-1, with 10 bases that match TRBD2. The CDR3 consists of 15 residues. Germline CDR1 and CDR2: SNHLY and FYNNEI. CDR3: CARSVGSGRTNEQFF. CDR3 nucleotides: TGTGCGAGGAGTGTGGGTAGCGGGAGGACCAATGAGCAGTTCTTC. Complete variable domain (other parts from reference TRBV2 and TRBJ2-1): EPEVTQTPSHQVTQMGQEVILRCVPISNHLYFYWYRQILGQKVEFLVSFYNNEISEKSEIFDDQFSVERPDGSNFTLKIRSTKLEDSAMYFCARSVGSGRTNEQFFGPGTRLTVL.